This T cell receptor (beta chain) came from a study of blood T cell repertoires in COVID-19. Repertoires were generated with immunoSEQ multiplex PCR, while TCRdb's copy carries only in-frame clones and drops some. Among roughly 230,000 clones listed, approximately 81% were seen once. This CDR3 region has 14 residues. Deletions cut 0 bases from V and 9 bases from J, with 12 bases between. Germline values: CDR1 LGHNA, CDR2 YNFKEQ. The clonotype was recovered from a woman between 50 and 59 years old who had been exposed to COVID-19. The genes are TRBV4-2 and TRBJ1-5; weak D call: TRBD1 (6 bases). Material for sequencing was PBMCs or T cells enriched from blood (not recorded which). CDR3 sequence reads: CASSQDQGRRPQHF. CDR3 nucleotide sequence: TGTGCCAGCAGCCAAGATCAGGGGCGGAGGCCCCAGCATTTT.